The T cell receptor (beta chain) described here comes from a study of cytomegalovirus exposure and HLA in healthy donors. Background on the study: Genotyping showed about 80% of 300 to 450 donors falling in the Caucasian-associated ancestry cluster.

Points from the study as a whole: Most observed TCR sequences were rare, whereas some public TCRs were detected in many donors.

Primers for the PCR totalled 60 Vbeta and 13 Jbeta. TCRdb's copy holds only in-frame clones and misses some; the assay was immunoSEQ multiplex PCR. This repertoire shows around 130,000 clones, roughly 9% found once; its top ten account for about 6%. Of note for this clone: Its antigen is unknown.

The CDR3 totals 15 residues. The trim removed 7 bases at V and 6 bases at J, leaving 12 bases unmatched. CDR1 and CDR2 (germline): MDHEN, SYDVKM. The rearrangement joins TRBV28 to TRBJ2-7; 10 bases agree with TRBD1. The clonotype was recovered from a woman between 40 and 50 years old in good health and CMV-seropositive. The sequencing sample was made of PBMCs. The DNA of the CDR3 is TGTGCCAGCATTGGGGGAGGGACAGGGGATCTCGAGCAGTACTTC. Its translation: CASIGGGTGDLEQYF. Looking up the rest from reference TRBV28 and TRBJ2-7 gives the full variable domain: DVKVTQSSRYLVKRTGEKVFLECVQDMDHENMFWYRQDPGLGLRLIYFSYDVKMKEKGDIPEGYSVSREKKERFSLILESASTNQTSMYLCASIGGGTGDLEQYFGPGTRLTVT.